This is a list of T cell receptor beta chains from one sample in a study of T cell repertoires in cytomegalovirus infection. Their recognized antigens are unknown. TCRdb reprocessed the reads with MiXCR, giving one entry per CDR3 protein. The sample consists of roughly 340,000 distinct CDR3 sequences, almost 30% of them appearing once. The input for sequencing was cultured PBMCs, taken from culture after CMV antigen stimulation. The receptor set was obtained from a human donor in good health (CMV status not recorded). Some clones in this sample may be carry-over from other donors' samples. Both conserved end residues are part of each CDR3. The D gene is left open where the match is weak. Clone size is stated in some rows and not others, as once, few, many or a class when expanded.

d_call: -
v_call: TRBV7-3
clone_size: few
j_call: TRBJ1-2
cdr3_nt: TGTGCCAGCAGCTTAACGCCAGAATCTAACTATGGCTACACCTTC
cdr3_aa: CASSLTPESNYGYTF

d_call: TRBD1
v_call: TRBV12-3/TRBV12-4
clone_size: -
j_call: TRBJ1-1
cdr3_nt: TGTGCCAGCAGCCCGGGACAGGGGATCACTGAAGCTTTCTTT
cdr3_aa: CASSPGQGITEAFF

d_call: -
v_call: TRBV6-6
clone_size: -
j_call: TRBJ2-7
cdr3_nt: TGTGCCAGCAGTTCCTCGACAGGTCTTTACGAGCAGTACTTC
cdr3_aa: CASSSSTGLYEQYF

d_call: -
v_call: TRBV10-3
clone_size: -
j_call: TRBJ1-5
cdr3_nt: TGTGCCATCATAGGAGGGGATCTGGAGCCCCAGCATTTT
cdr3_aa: CAIIGGDLEPQHF

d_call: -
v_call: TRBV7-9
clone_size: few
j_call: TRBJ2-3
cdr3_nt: TGTGCCAGCAGAAATAAACCGGGACCGATAAGGGATACGCAGTATTTT
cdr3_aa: CASRNKPGPIRDTQYF

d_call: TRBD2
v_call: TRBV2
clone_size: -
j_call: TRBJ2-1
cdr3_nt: TGTGCCAGCAGTCGTGGGGGGGGTATCTACAATGAGCAGTTCTTC
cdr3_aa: CASSRGGGIYNEQFF

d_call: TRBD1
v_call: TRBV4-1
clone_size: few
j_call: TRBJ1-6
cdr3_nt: TGCGCCAGCAGCCAAGGGACAGGGGAGCTCTATAATTCACCCCTCCACTTT
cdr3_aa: CASSQGTGELYNSPLHF

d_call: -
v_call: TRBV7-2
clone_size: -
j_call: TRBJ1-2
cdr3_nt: TGTGCCAGCAGCTTAGGGGGCCGGCAGCCCCACACCTTC
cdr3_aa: CASSLGGRQPHTF

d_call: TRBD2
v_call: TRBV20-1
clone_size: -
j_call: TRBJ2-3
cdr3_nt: TGCAGTGCTTCCCGCCGCCAGGCCCTAGCGGGTCTCAGAGAGGCAGATACGCAGTATTTT
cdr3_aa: CSASRRQALAGLREADTQYF

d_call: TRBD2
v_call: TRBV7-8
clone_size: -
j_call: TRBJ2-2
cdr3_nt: TGTGCCAGCAGCTTGACTAGCGGGAGGGCCGGGGAGCTGTTTTTT
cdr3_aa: CASSLTSGRAGELFF

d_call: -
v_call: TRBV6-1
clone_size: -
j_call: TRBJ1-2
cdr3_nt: TGTGCCAGCAGCCGCCTTACATCTAACTATGGCTACACCTTC
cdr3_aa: CASSRLTSNYGYTF

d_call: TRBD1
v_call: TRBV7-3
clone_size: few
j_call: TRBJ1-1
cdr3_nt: TGTACCAGCAGCTCGGACAGGGACACTGAAGCTTTCTTT
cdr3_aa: CTSSSDRDTEAFF

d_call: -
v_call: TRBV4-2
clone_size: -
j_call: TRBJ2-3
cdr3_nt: TGTGCCAGCAGCCAAGAGTTAGCCGCCGTAAGGAACACGCAGTATTTT
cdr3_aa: CASSQELAAVRNTQYF

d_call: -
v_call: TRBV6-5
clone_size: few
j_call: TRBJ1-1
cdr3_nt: TGTGCCAGCAGTTACTCGATCCGTCTTGCAGGAGGAGCTTTCTTT
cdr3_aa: CASSYSIRLAGGAFF

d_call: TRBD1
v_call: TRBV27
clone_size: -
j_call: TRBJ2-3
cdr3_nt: TGTGCCAGCAGTTTTGCCCCCGACAGGGTCAATATAGATACGCAGTATTTT
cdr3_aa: CASSFAPDRVNIDTQYF

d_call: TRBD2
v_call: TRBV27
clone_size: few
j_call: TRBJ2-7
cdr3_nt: TGTGCCAGCCGATTGACTAGCGGGTCCCCCTACGAGCAGTACTTC
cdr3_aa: CASRLTSGSPYEQYF

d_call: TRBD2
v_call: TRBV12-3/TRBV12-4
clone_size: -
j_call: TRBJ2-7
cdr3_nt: TGTGCCAGCAGTTTACAAGCGGGGGGCCCCTACGAGCAGTACTTC
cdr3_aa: CASSLQAGGPYEQYF

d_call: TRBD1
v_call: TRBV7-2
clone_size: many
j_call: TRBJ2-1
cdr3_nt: TGTGCCAGCAGCAAAGACAGGGGCCAGAGCTCCTACAATGAGCAGTTCTTC
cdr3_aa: CASSKDRGQSSYNEQFF

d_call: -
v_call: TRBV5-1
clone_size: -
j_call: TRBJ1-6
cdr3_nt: TGCGCCAGCAGCTTGACAGGGTCTTCACCCCTCCACTTT
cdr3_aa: CASSLTGSSPLHF

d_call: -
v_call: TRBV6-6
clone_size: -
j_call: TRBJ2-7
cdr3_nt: TGTGCCAGCAGTCCCGACGGATACGAGCAGTACTTC
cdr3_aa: CASSPDGYEQYF

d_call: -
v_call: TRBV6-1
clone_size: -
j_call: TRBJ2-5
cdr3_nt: TGTGCCAGCAATAAAGAGAGACTTCTTGGGGCCCAGTACTTC
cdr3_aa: CASNKERLLGAQYF

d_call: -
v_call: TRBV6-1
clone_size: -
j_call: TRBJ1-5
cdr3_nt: TGTGCCAGCAGTGAGCATCAGCCCCAGCATTTT
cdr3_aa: CASSEHQPQHF

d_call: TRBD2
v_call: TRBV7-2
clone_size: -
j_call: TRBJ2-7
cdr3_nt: TGTGCCAGCACGGGTGATGGGGCTAGCGGGAACTACAAGCAGTACTTC
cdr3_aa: CASTGDGASGNYKQYF

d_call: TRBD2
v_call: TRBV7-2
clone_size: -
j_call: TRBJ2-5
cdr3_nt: TGTGCCAGCAGCTTAAGCGGGACTAACCAAGAGACCCAGTACTTC
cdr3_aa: CASSLSGTNQETQYF

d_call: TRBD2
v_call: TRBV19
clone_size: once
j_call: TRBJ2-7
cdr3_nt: TGTGCCAGTAGTATCGGAGCGGGGGATCACGAGCAGTACTTC
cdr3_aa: CASSIGAGDHEQYF

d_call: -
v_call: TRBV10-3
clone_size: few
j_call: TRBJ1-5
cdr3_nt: TGTGCCATCAGTGAGTTCGACCTCGGTGGTCAGCCCCAGCATTTT
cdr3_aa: CAISEFDLGGQPQHF

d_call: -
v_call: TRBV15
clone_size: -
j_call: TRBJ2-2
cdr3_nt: TGTGCCACCAGCAGGGCGGGGACCGGGGAGCTGTTTTTT
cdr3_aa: CATSRAGTGELFF

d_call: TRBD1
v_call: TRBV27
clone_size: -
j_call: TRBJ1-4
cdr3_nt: TGTGCCAGCAGTTTGGACAGGGTTGCCGAAAAACTGTTTTTT
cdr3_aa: CASSLDRVAEKLFF

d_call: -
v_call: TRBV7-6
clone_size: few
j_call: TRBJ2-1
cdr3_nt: TGTGCCAGCACCGCCTTGGGGAATGAGCAGTTCTTC
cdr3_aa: CASTALGNEQFF

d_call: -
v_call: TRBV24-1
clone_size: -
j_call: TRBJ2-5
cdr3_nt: TGTGCCACCAGTGATTTCAGACAGGCACAAGAGACCCAGTACTTC
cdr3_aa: CATSDFRQAQETQYF

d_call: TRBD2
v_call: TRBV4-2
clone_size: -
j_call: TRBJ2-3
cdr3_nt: TGTGCCAGCAGCCTGGGACTAGCGGGGGCTCCTAGCACAGATACGCAGTATTTT
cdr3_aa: CASSLGLAGAPSTDTQYF

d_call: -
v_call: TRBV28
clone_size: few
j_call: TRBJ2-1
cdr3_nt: TGTGCCGTCAAGGAGGATTTACGCTCCTACAATGAGCAGTTCTTC
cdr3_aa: CAVKEDLRSYNEQFF

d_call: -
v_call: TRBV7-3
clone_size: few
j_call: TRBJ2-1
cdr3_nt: TGTGCCAGCAGCTTTGACAGGTCCTACAATGAGCAGTTCTTC
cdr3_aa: CASSFDRSYNEQFF

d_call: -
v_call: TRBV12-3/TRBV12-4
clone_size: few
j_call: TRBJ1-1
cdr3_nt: TGTGCCAGCAGTTTTTGGGGGGGGAACACTGAAGCTTTCTTT
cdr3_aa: CASSFWGGNTEAFF

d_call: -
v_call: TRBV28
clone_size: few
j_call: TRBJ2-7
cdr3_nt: TGTGCCAGCAGTTTTTTGGGTTCCCACGAGCAGTACTTC
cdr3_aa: CASSFLGSHEQYF

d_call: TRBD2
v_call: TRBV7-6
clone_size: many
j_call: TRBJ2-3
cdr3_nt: TGTGCCAGCAGCTTCGGGGGGGCTTACACAGATACGCAGTATTTT
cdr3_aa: CASSFGGAYTDTQYF

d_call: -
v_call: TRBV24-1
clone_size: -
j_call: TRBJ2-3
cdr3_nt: TGTGCCACCAGTGCAGGAGCCTACACAGATACGCAGTATTTT
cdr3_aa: CATSAGAYTDTQYF

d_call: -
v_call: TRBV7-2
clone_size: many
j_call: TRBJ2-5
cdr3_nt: TGTGCCAGCAGCTTAGGCTCGGGACAAGAGACCCAGTACTTC
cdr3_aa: CASSLGSGQETQYF

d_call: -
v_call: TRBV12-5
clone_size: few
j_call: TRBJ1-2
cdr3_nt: TGTGCTAGTGGTTTGCCTGGTGGCTACACCTTC
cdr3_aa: CASGLPGGYTF

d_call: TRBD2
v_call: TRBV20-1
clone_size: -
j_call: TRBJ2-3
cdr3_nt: TGCAGTGGAATGCGGGGGGGCGTAGATACGCAGTATTTT
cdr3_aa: CSGMRGGVDTQYF

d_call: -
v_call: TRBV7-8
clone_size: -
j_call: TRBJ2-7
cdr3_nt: TGTGCCAGCAGCTTGCCCGGGGGCATCAACGAGCAGTACTTC
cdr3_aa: CASSLPGGINEQYF

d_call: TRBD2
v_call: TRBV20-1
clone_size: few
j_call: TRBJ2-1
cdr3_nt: TGCAGTGCCCGGACTAGCGGGAGGTACAATGAGCAGTTCTTC
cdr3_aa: CSARTSGRYNEQFF